A single sample gave rise to the 12 T cell receptor beta chains below, sequenced in a study of identical twins. In TCRdb, the 5' RACE reads were re-called with MiXCR into one record per CDR3 protein. The table lists about 210,000 distinct CDR3 sequences, approximately 9% of them singletons. The material sequenced was memory (CD45RO+) T cells sorted from blood. The receptors stem from a woman aged 18-35 years in good health.

This clonotype was counted many times. Here the CDR3 reads CAISSTTRGTEAFF. The CDR3 coding sequence is TGTGCCATCAGCAGCACAACACGAGGCACTGAAGCTTTCTTT. The chain uses TRBV10-3 and TRBJ1-1; D is uncertain. Trimming left V 6 bases short and J 4 bases short, with 15 bases between. CDR1 and CDR2 (germline): ENHRY, SYGVKD. This CDR3 contains 14 residues.

This clonotype has just a few counts. The rearrangement uses TRBV12-3 or TRBV12-4 and TRBJ2-3, with D unresolved. The CDR3 has 14 amino acids. V dropped 5 bases and J dropped 1 base, with 10 bases sitting between them. The CDR3: CASSKLVGTDTQYF. CDR3 bases: TGTGCCAGCAGTAAGTTGGTGGGCACAGATACGCAGTATTTT.

This chain joins TRBV11-2 and TRBJ2-4; D perhaps matches TRBD2 (6 bases). Trimming took off 5 bases at V and 0 bases at J, with 17 bases between the two ends. CDR1 is SGHAT, CDR2 FQNNGV, per germline. The CDR3 extends over 17 amino acids. In DNA, the CDR3 is TGTGCCAGCAGCATAGGAAGGACGGGACTAGCCAAAAACATTCAGTACTTC. Translation gives CASSIGRTGLAKNIQYF. Together with reference TRBV11-2 and TRBJ2-4, the CDR3 gives the full variable domain: EAGVAQSPRYKIIEKRQSVAFWCNPISGHATLYWYQQILGQGPKLLIQFQNNGVVDDSQLPKDRFSAERLKGVDSTLKIQPAKLEDSAVYLCASSIGRTGLAKNIQYFGAGTRLSVL.

The rearrangement joins TRBV12-3 or TRBV12-4 to TRBJ1-4, with D perhaps matching TRBD1 (5 bases). The length of the CDR3 is 15 residues. V lost 5 bases, J lost 3 bases, and 13 bases lay in between. DNA for the CDR3: TGTGCCAGCAGTGCGCGGGGACCAGCTAATGAAAAACTGTTTTTT. Its translation: CASSARGPANEKLFF.

The chain couples TRBV20-1 to TRBJ1-4; D not certain. Germline CDR1 and CDR2: DFQATT and SNEGSKA (reference sequence). The V and J ends lost 0 bases and 6 bases respectively, with 5 bases between them. The CDR3 has 12 residues. For the CDR3, the DNA is TGCAGTGCTAGAGATAACGATGAAAAACTGTTTTTT. Amino acid sequence: CSARDNDEKLFF.

The chain links TRBV20-1 to TRBJ1-2, with TRBD1 as a possible D gene (5 bases). This CDR3 contains 13 residues. The germline V gene encodes CDR1 DFQATT and CDR2 SNEGSKA (reference sequence). The ends were cut back, 5 bases at V and 4 bases at J, with 14 bases in the middle. As DNA, the CDR3 is TGCAGTGCTCCATCGACAGATCCCTATGGCTACACCTTC. Protein product: CSAPSTDPYGYTF.

The rearrangement joins TRBV6-5 to TRBJ2-7; D is unresolved. The CDR3 runs 16 residues. Trimming removed 0 bases from V and 0 bases from J, with 12 bases in between. In germline, CDR1 is MNHEY, CDR2 SVGAGI. The CDR3 loop is CASSYSIKEISYEQYF. In DNA, the CDR3 is TGTGCCAGCAGTTACTCGATAAAAGAGATCTCCTACGAGCAGTACTTC.

This clonotype was detected a few times. The chain has TRBV20-1 and TRBJ1-2; possibly TRBD1 for D (6 bases). The germline V and J ends were trimmed by 7 bases and 6 bases, with 12 bases remaining between them. There are 11 residues in the CDR3. CDR1 is DFQATT and CDR2 is SNEGSKA in the germline V gene (reference sequence). The DNA of the CDR3 is TGCAGTGGAACGCCAGGGGATGGCTACACCTTC. The encoded protein is CSGTPGDGYTF.

V usage is TRBV20-1 and J usage is TRBJ1-2, with 10 bases fitting TRBD1. Germline CDR1 and CDR2: DFQATT and SNEGSKA (reference sequence). The CDR3 contains 13 residues. V was clipped by 5 bases and J by 9 bases; unmatched bases: 9. CDR3 sequence: CSADRGLGRSYTF. DNA for the CDR3: TGCAGTGCTGACAGGGGGCTCGGACGTAGCTACACCTTC.

This clonotype was seen many times. This chain joins TRBV6-5 and TRBJ1-5, with D possibly TRBD1 on 5 matching bases. Germline-derived CDR1 and CDR2 are MNHEY and SVGAGI. The germline V and J ends were trimmed by 2 bases and 3 bases, with 8 bases remaining between them. The CDR3 length is 14 residues. The CDR3: CASSYRGSNQPQHF. Written as DNA, the CDR3 is TGTGCCAGCAGTTACCGGGGGTCCAATCAGCCCCAGCATTTT.

In its sample, this clonotype was seen many times. The J gene is TRBJ1-5, the V gene TRBV3-1; D is possibly TRBD1 (5 bases). CDR3 size: 13 residues. Germline V gives CDR1 LGHDT, CDR2 YNNKEL (reference sequence). Between the trimmed V and J ends, which lost 1 base and 6 bases, there was a span of 7 bases. The CDR3 region has the DNA TGTGCCAGCAGCCAAGCGGGGGGTCAGCCCCAGCATTTT. Translated, it gives CASSQAGGQPQHF.

A remark on this clonotype: With a much larger clone just one base away, this may be a read error. This chain links TRBV20-1 with TRBJ1-1, with D possibly being TRBD1 (5 bases). Germline CDR1 is DFQATT and CDR2 is SNEGSKA (reference sequence). CDR3 length: 13 residues. CDR3 protein: CIVTTAMNTEAFF. The CDR3 bases are TGCATTGTCACGACAGCGATGAACACTGAAGCTTTCTTT.